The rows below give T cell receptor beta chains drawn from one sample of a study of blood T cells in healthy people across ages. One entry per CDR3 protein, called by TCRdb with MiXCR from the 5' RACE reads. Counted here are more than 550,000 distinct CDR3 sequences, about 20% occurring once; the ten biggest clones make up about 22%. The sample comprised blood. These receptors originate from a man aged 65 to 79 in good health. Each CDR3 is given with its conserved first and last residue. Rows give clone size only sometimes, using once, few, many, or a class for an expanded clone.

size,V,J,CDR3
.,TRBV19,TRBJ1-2,CASSPQGACGYTF
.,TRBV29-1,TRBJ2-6,CSVESLNSGANVLTF
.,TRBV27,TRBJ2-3,CASISSLTDTQYF
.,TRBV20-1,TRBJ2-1,CSARDPLVQGGGLDEQFF
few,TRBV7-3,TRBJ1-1,CASSLQKNTEAFF
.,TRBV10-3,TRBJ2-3,CAISGMSTSGGTDTQYF
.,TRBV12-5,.,CASGLVRASGIYNEQFF
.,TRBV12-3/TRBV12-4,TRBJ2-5,CASSLGTGGWETQYF
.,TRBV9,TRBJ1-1,CASSPQGGYTEAFF
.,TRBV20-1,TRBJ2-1,CSARDPGQPYNEQFF
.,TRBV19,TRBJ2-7,CASRSGGNEQYF
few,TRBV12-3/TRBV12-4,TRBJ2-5,CASSAGQGSQYF
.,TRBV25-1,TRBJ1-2,CASSESGAWDGYTF
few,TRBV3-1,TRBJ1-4,CASRPQGVEEKLFF
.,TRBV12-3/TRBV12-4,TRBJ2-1,CASSLGSGRADVEFF
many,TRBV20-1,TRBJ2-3,CSARGEGDTQYF
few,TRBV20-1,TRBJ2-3,CSARDWLAGVATDTQYF
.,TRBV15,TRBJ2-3,CATSREGGPDTQYF
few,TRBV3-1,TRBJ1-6,CASSQLRGPGSPLHF
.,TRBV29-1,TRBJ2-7,CSVELAGGRREQYF
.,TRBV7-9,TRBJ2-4,CASKEGLAGVPMYF
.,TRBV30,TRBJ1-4,CAWRHWTVPNEKLFF
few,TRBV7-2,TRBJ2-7,CASSSIGQGGHEQYF